A selection of T cell receptor beta chains follows, all from one sample in a study of CD8+CD57+ T cells in acquired aplastic anemia. Each CDR3 protein is one row after TCRdb ran MiXCR on the reads. This sample has some 170,000 distinct CDR3 sequences; 65% to 75% occur once, and the top ten carry 40% to 60%. The sequencing sample was made of sorted CD4+, CD8+, or CD8+CD57+ T cells (not recorded which) from PBMCs. Source of these receptors: a human donor with aplastic anemia. Both conserved end residues are part of each CDR3. D genes are given only for firm matches. Where a row states a size, it is once, few, many or the class of an expanded clone; other rows omit it.

clone size: -; D gene: -; J gene: TRBJ2-1; CDR3 length: 13; V gene: TRBV7-2; CDR3 DNA: TGTGCCAGCAGCCCACGGGTATACAATGAGCAGTTCTTC; CDR3 protein: CASSPRVYNEQFF
clone size: many; D gene: -; J gene: TRBJ2-2; CDR3 length: 13; V gene: TRBV6-4; CDR3 DNA: TGTGCCAGCAGTGACCGAGAGTCCGGGGAGCTGTTTTTT; CDR3 protein: CASSDRESGELFF
clone size: -; D gene: -; J gene: TRBJ1-1; CDR3 length: 12; V gene: TRBV7-8; CDR3 DNA: TGTGCCAGCAGCCACGAGTACACTGAAGCTTTCTTT; CDR3 protein: CASSHEYTEAFF
clone size: -; D gene: -; J gene: TRBJ2-7; CDR3 length: 13; V gene: TRBV2; CDR3 DNA: TGTGCCAGCAGGGAGTTACAGACCTACGAGCAGTACTTC; CDR3 protein: CASRELQTYEQYF
clone size: -; D gene: -; J gene: TRBJ2-5; CDR3 length: 14; V gene: TRBV20-1; CDR3 DNA: TGCAGTGCTAGGCCCTCCGGCCGAGGAGAGACCCAGTACTTC; CDR3 protein: CSARPSGRGETQYF
clone size: -; D gene: TRBD1; J gene: TRBJ1-2; CDR3 length: 15; V gene: TRBV7-2; CDR3 DNA: TGTGCCAGTTTCCACCACAGGGGACCTAACTATGGCTACACCTTC; CDR3 protein: CASFHHRGPNYGYTF
clone size: -; D gene: TRBD1; J gene: TRBJ2-7; CDR3 length: 14; V gene: TRBV9; CDR3 DNA: TGCGCCAGCAGCTTCACAGGGGAATTCGACGAGCAGTACTTC; CDR3 protein: CASSFTGEFDEQYF
clone size: once; D gene: -; J gene: TRBJ1-6; CDR3 length: 13; V gene: TRBV5-1; CDR3 DNA: TGCGCCAGCAGCTTGACAGATAATTCACCCCTCCACTTT; CDR3 protein: CASSLTDNSPLHF
clone size: few; D gene: TRBD1; J gene: TRBJ1-6; CDR3 length: 13; V gene: TRBV9; CDR3 DNA: TGTGCCAGCAGCGTAGGACAGGGTTCACCCCTCCACTTT; CDR3 protein: CASSVGQGSPLHF
clone size: -; D gene: -; J gene: TRBJ1-5; CDR3 length: 14; V gene: TRBV9; CDR3 DNA: TGTGCCAGCAGCGAGGGGACACTGTATCAGCCCCAGCATTTT; CDR3 protein: CASSEGTLYQPQHF
clone size: once; D gene: TRBD1; J gene: TRBJ1-5; CDR3 length: 13; V gene: TRBV19; CDR3 DNA: TGTGCCAGTAGGGGGGACAGTCATCAGCCCCAGCATTTT; CDR3 protein: CASRGDSHQPQHF
clone size: -; D gene: TRBD1; J gene: TRBJ1-1; CDR3 length: 17; V gene: TRBV2; CDR3 DNA: TGTGCCAGTCCGGACAGGGGTTTCCCTGTGGGACACACTGAAGCTTTCTTT; CDR3 protein: CASPDRGFPVGHTEAFF
clone size: -; D gene: -; J gene: TRBJ1-1; CDR3 length: 13; V gene: TRBV25-1; CDR3 DNA: TGTGCCAGCAGTACAAGGATGAACACTGAAGCTTTCTTT; CDR3 protein: CASSTRMNTEAFF
clone size: -; D gene: -; J gene: TRBJ1-6; CDR3 length: 14; V gene: TRBV9; CDR3 DNA: TGTGCCTGCAGCGTATCCAGAACCTATTCACCCCTCCACTTT; CDR3 protein: CACSVSRTYSPLHF
clone size: few; D gene: TRBD1; J gene: TRBJ2-1; CDR3 length: 14; V gene: TRBV24-1; CDR3 DNA: TGTGCCACCAGTGACCCGGGACAGGGGAATGAGCAGTTCTTC; CDR3 protein: CATSDPGQGNEQFF
clone size: -; D gene: -; J gene: TRBJ1-1; CDR3 length: 15; V gene: TRBV2; CDR3 DNA: TGTGCCAGCAGAAGCGGTAGGATACAGAACACTGAAGCTTTCTTT; CDR3 protein: CASRSGRIQNTEAFF
clone size: -; D gene: TRBD2; J gene: TRBJ2-1; CDR3 length: 12; V gene: TRBV7-9; CDR3 DNA: TGTGCCGGCAGCCGGACTAGCGGGGAGCAGTTCTTC; CDR3 protein: CAGSRTSGEQFF